The 10 T cell receptor beta chains below were found in one sample sequenced in a study of vaccination and CD4 T cells after COVID-19. These TCRs are of unknown antigen specificity. Described treatment: approximately 9-day PBMC culture with coronavirus spike peptide pools or control peptides (ViraFEST assay). Sequencing of the DNA from cultured CD4+ T cells was carried out with the Oncomine TCR Beta short-read assay. TCRdb recomputed calls from the PCR reads with MiXCR, one row per CDR3 protein. Seen here are about 24,000 distinct CDR3 sequences, less than 80% observed once, and the top ten hold less than 9%. Source material: CD4+ T cells from blood, cultured in vitro. These receptors originate from a human donor who had recovered from COVID-19.

The chain's CDR3 is CATKTGFPQATEAFF. The CDR3, as DNA: TGTGCCACCAAAACAGGGTTCCCCCAGGCCACTGAAGCTTTCTTT. The V call is TRBV6-1, the J call TRBJ1-1; a possible D gene is TRBD1 (6 bases). Trimming pared 10 bases from V and 4 bases from J, leaving 22 bases between. Germline lookup yields CDR1 MNHNS and CDR2 SASEGT. The CDR3 loop spans 15 amino acids.

This rearrangement joins TRBV30 to TRBJ2-1; a possible D gene is TRBD1 (6 bases). Between the trimmed V and J ends, which lost 7 bases and 0 bases, there was a span of 10 bases. From germline, CDR1 is GTSNPN and CDR2 SVGIG (reference sequence). The CDR3 is made up of 13 amino acids. Written as DNA, the CDR3 is TGTGCCTACCAGGGGAGCTCCTACAATGAGCAGTTCTTC. It is translated as CAYQGSSYNEQFF. Full variable domain (outside the CDR3, taken from reference TRBV30 and TRBJ2-1): SQTIHQWPATLVQPVGSPLSLECTVEGTSNPNLYWYRQAAGRGLQLLFYSVGIGQISSEVPQNLSASRPQDRQFILSSKKLLLSDSGFYLCAYQGSSYNEQFFGPGTRLTVL.

V gene TRBV11-3 combines with J gene TRBJ2-2; D remains unclear. Per the germline V gene, CDR1 is SGHNT and CDR2 is YENEEA. V gave up 2 bases and J gave up 5 bases, with 9 bases separating them. The CDR3 has 14 residues. The CDR3 sequence is CASSLTRNTGELFF. The CDR3 coding sequence is TGTGCCAGCAGCTTAACGCGTAATACCGGGGAGCTGTTTTTT.

The genes are TRBV20-1 and TRBJ1-3; TRBD1 matches at 9 bases. The V gene end was trimmed by 5 bases and the J gene end by 4 bases; junction bases not matched to a gene: 6. This CDR3 is 14 amino acids long. Germline CDR1 is DFQATT and CDR2 is SNEGSKA (reference sequence). The CDR3 nucleotides read TGCAGTGCTGGGACAGGGAATGTGGGAAACACCATATATTTT. Protein product: CSAGTGNVGNTIYF.

CDR3: CASSPPWRMQETQYF. The CDR3 DNA sequence: TGTGCCAGCAGCCCACCGTGGCGGATGCAAGAGACCCAGTACTTC. The rearrangement joins TRBV6-2 or TRBV6-3 to TRBJ2-7, with unresolved D. The J call may be mistaken, given a closer DNA end match to TRBJ2-5. This CDR3 has 15 residues. The germline gives CDR1 MNHEY, CDR2 SVGEGT.

This clonotype has just one count. V is TRBV6-1 and J is TRBJ1-2; 8 nucleotides match TRBD1. V shed 8 bases, J shed 3 bases, and the junction held 8 bases outside the gene matches. The V gene's germline CDR1 is MNHNS and CDR2 SASEGT. This CDR3 has 14 residues. The CDR3 loop reads CASGTRGQDYGYTF. As DNA, the CDR3 is TGTGCCAGCGGCACCCGGGGACAGGACTATGGCTACACCTTC.

This chain links TRBV28 with TRBJ1-1; no clear D. There are 16 residues in the CDR3. CDR1 is MDHEN and CDR2 is SYDVKM in the germline V gene. Deletions cut 3 bases from V and 2 bases from J, with 16 bases between. This CDR3 reads CASSFNRMARNTEAFF. In DNA, the CDR3 is TGTGCCAGCAGTTTTAATCGGATGGCCAGAAACACTGAAGCTTTCTTT.

The chain combines TRBV12-3 or TRBV12-4 with TRBJ1-2; D is ambiguous. The CDR3 has 15 amino acids. V was trimmed by 3 bases and J by 4 bases, leaving 15 bases between them. The DNA of the CDR3 is TGTGCCAGCAGTTTGGTTCCTGTCAGGCGCTATGGCTACACCTTC. Its protein is CASSLVPVRRYGYTF.

The rearrangement uses TRBV5-6 and TRBJ2-1; TRBD1 matches 8 bases. Trimming at V came to 0 bases and at J to 3 bases, leaving 5 bases not matched to a gene. The CDR3 sequence is 16 residues long. Germline CDR1 is SGHDT and CDR2 is YYEEEE. This chain's CDR3 is CASSLVQGALYNEQFF. The CDR3 coding sequence is TGTGCCAGCAGCTTGGTTCAGGGGGCGCTCTACAATGAGCAGTTCTTC.

This rearrangement joins TRBV25-1 to TRBJ2-5; 14 positions match TRBD2. V lost 3 bases to trimming and J lost 5 bases; unmatched junction nucleotides: 8. The CDR3 runs 17 residues. Germline CDR1 is MGHDK and CDR2 is SYGVNS. CDR3 nucleotide sequence: TGTGCCAGCAGTGACCAGAAGACTAGCGGGAGGGCTGAGACCCAGTACTTC. This translates into CASSDQKTSGRAETQYF.